What follows is one T cell receptor (gamma chain) and its context. CDR1 and CDR2 from the germline V gene are GITISATS and ISYDGTV (reference sequence). Trimming removed 1 base from V and 5 bases from J; junction bases left unmatched: 2. This CDR3 comprises 12 residues. TCRdb reprocessed the reads using CATT. There are around 3,600 gamma-chain clones in the sample; 61% occur only once, and 17% lies in the top ten. The sample belongs to a study of gamma-delta chains in newborns, infants, children. Study in general: Microbial exposure reportedly drives polyclonal innate γδ T cell expansion after birth.

The sequenced sample was blood. This receptor was obtained from a child who was a newborn, infant or young child, either healthy, febrile or measles-vaccinated (not recorded which). The rearrangement links TRGV9 to TRGJ1 or TRGJ2. Matching the DNA to germline supplied the J gene, which TCRdb does not give. CDR3 coding DNA: TGTGCCTTGTGGGAGGTAAATTATAAGAAACTCTTT. It is translated as CALWEVNYKKLF.